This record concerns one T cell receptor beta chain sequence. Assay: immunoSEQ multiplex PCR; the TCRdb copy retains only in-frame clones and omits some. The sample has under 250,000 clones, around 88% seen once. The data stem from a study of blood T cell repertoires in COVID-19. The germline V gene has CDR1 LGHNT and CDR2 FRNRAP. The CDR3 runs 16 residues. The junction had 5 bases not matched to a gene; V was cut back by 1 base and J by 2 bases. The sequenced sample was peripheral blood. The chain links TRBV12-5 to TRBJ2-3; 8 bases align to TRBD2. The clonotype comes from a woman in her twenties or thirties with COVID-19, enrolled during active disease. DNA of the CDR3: TGTGCTAGTGGTTTGGCCGTAGCGGGATACACAGATACGCAGTATTTT. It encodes CASGLAVAGYTDTQYF.